Each of the 16 T cell receptor beta chains below was sequenced from the same sample in a study of cytomegalovirus exposure and HLA in healthy donors. Amplification used 60 Vbeta primers and 13 Jbeta primers. TCRdb keeps only in-frame clones here, not all; method: immunoSEQ multiplex PCR. This table has some 140,000 clones, over 75% appearing once. The sample comprised PBMCs. These receptors all come from a man aged 25-40 years in good health.

The V and J genes are TRBV7-2 and TRBJ2-2; 8 positions match TRBD2. The CDR3 length is 16 residues. With V trimmed by 2 bases and J by 4 bases, 6 bases remained unmatched. Germline values: CDR1 SGHTA, CDR2 FQGNSA. The CDR3 reads CASSLLASGSTGELFF. In DNA, the CDR3 is TGTGCCAGCAGCTTACTTGCTAGCGGGTCCACCGGGGAGCTGTTTTTT.

The chain carries TRBV28 and TRBJ1-5; D uncertain. Trimming cost V 7 bases and J 6 bases, with 16 bases left between them. There are 14 residues in the CDR3. CDR1 is MDHEN, CDR2 SYDVKM, per germline. The CDR3 nucleotides read TGTGCCAGCACCAACCCCTTCCTACCTCAGCCCCAGCATTTT. Translated: CASTNPFLPQPQHF. The entire variable domain, with the rest obtained from reference TRBV28 and TRBJ1-5, is as follows: DVKVTQSSRYLVKRTGEKVFLECVQDMDHENMFWYRQDPGLGLRLIYFSYDVKMKEKGDIPEGYSVSREKKERFSLILESASTNQTSMYLCASTNPFLPQPQHFGDGTRLSIL.

The chain carries TRBV11-3 and TRBJ2-7, with 10 bases lining up with TRBD1. The V gene's germline CDR1 is SGHNT and CDR2 YENEEA. The CDR3 contains 16 residues. Trimming took 5 bases from V and 5 from J; bases not matched to a gene: 12. The CDR3 loop is CASSPSRGQGSHEQYF. The CDR3 DNA follows: TGTGCCAGCAGCCCGTCAAGGGGACAGGGGTCGCACGAGCAGTACTTC. Supplemented by reference TRBV11-3 and TRBJ2-7, the full variable domain reads EAGVVQSPRYKIIEKKQPVAFWCNPISGHNTLYWYLQNLGQGPELLIRYENEEAVDDSQLPKDRFSAERLKGVDSTLKIQPAELGDSAVYLCASSPSRGQGSHEQYFGPGTRLTVT.

This chain uses TRBV5-1 with TRBJ2-3; 10 bases align to TRBD2. J gave up 2 bases and V 5 bases, and 2 bases lay outside the gene matches. Germline values: CDR1 SGHRS, CDR2 YFSETQ. This CDR3 has 14 amino acids. The CDR3 reads CASSSGRNTDTQYF. Here the CDR3 DNA reads TGCGCCAGCAGTAGCGGGAGGAACACAGATACGCAGTATTTT.

With respect to this clone: Different DNA sequences within this sample yield the same CDR3. V and J are TRBV5-1 and TRBJ1-5; D is possibly TRBD1 (6 bases). Trimming removed 3 bases from V and 4 bases from J, with 14 bases in between. CDR1 is SGHRS, CDR2 YFSETQ, per germline. The CDR3 loop spans 15 amino acids. The CDR3 region has the DNA TGCGCCAGCAGCTATGGTGGACAGATTAATCAGCCCCAGCATTTT. Translation gives CASSYGGQINQPQHF.

The V and J genes are TRBV9 and TRBJ2-7; 12 nucleotides line up with TRBD2. The V gene's germline CDR1 is SGDLS and CDR2 YYNGEE. Unmatched junction bases numbered 1, after V lost 1 base and J lost 2 bases. The CDR3 loop spans 15 amino acids. CDR3 nucleotide sequence: TGTGCCAGCAGCGTATCTAGCGGGAGGGCCTACGAGCAGTACTTC. It encodes CASSVSSGRAYEQYF. The complete variable domain, with remaining parts taken from reference TRBV9 and TRBJ2-7, reads DSGVTQTPKHLITATGQRVTLRCSPRSGDLSVYWYQQSLDQGLQFLIQYYNGEERAKGNILERFSAQQFPDLHSELNLSSLELGDSALYFCASSVSSGRAYEQYFGPGTRLTVT.

The V and J genes are TRBV11-2 and TRBJ2-1; the D gene is possibly TRBD2 (5 bases). With 0 bases removed from V and 8 bases from J, the gap between germline ends came to 11 bases. Germline lookup yields CDR1 SGHAT and CDR2 FQNNGV. CDR3 length: 14 amino acids. The CDR3 region is CASSLDWAGDEQFF. The CDR3 nucleotides read TGTGCCAGCAGCTTAGATTGGGCGGGCGATGAGCAGTTCTTC.

This clone came up once. The chain links TRBV6-1 to TRBJ1-5, with 9 bases matching TRBD1. The length of the CDR3 is 14 residues. Germline V gene data show CDR1 as MNHNS and CDR2 as SASEGT. V trimming: 8 bases; J trimming: 2 bases; junction bases outside the gene matches: 4. The CDR3, as DNA: TGTGCCAGCGGACAGGGGCGCGGCAATCAGCCCCAGCATTTT. Its protein product is CASGQGRGNQPQHF.

The sample holds one count of this clone. V usage is TRBV29-1 and J usage is TRBJ2-7; 7 bases fit TRBD1. Per the germline V gene, CDR1 is SQVTM and CDR2 is ANQGSEA. V shed 5 bases, J shed 1 base, and the junction held 5 bases outside the gene matches. This CDR3 is built from 13 residues. The CDR3 DNA reads TGCAGCGTTCGGGACAGATCTTCCTACGAGCAGTACTTC. It encodes CSVRDRSSYEQYF.

This chain uses TRBV7-2 with TRBJ2-3, with TRBD2 matching over 10 bases. Germline assignment: CDR1 SGHTA and CDR2 FQGNSA. V shed 5 bases and J 4 bases; nucleotides not matched to a gene: 9. The CDR3 is made up of 16 amino acids. Written as DNA, the CDR3 is TGTGCCAGCAGCCGACTAGCGGGTCCCATCCCAGATACGCAGTATTTT. Residues: CASSRLAGPIPDTQYF. The variable domain in full, completed from reference TRBV7-2 and TRBJ2-3, reads GAGVSQSPSNKVTEKGKDVELRCDPISGHTALYWYRQSLGQGLEFLIYFQGNSAPDKSGLPSDRFSAERTGGSVSTLTIQRTQQEDSAVYLCASSRLAGPIPDTQYFGPGTRLTVL.

The chain links TRBV5-1 to TRBJ1-1; 7 bases map to TRBD1. J lost 4 bases, V lost 2 bases, and 5 bases had no gene match. Germline lookup yields CDR1 SGHRS and CDR2 YFSETQ. The CDR3 contains 14 residues. CDR3 DNA: TGCGCCAGCAGCTTCCAACGGGACAGCACTGAAGCTTTCTTT. It encodes CASSFQRDSTEAFF.

The genes are TRBV7-3 and TRBJ2-7; 8 nucleotides agree with TRBD2. CDR3 length: 15 amino acids. Unmatched junction bases numbered 3, after V lost 0 bases and J lost 2 bases. CDR1 and CDR2 from the germline V gene are SGHTA and FQGTGA. Written as DNA, the CDR3 is TGTGCCAGCAGCTTAACTAGCGGGACTACCTACGAGCAGTACTTC. Its protein is CASSLTSGTTYEQYF.

V gene TRBV7-9 combines with J gene TRBJ2-7, with TRBD1 matching 7 bases. The V gene end was trimmed by 3 bases and the J gene end by 3 bases; junction bases not matched to a gene: 2. This CDR3 has 13 amino acids. The germline V gene encodes CDR1 SEHNR and CDR2 FQNEAQ (reference sequence). The CDR3 loop reads CASSFDRDYEQYF. For the CDR3, the DNA is TGTGCCAGCAGCTTTGACAGGGACTACGAGCAGTACTTC.

This CDR3 reads CASEEYQETQYF. The CDR3 DNA reads as TGTGCCAGCGAGGAGTACCAAGAGACCCAGTACTTC. The rearrangement links TRBV2 to TRBJ2-5; D is unresolved. CDR3 length: 12 amino acids. The ends were cut back, 8 bases at V and 0 bases at J, with 7 bases in the middle. Germline V CDR1 and CDR2: SNHLY, FYNNEI.

The J gene is TRBJ2-3, the V gene TRBV7-9; D gene ambiguous. This CDR3 spans 14 amino acids. The germline gives CDR1 SEHNR, CDR2 FQNEAQ (reference sequence). Trimming stripped 1 base from V and 0 bases from J, with 5 bases between. DNA of the CDR3: TGTGCCAGCAGCTTAGGCACTAGCACAGATACGCAGTATTTT. Its protein is CASSLGTSTDTQYF. Full variable domain (missing parts from reference TRBV7-9 and TRBJ2-3): DTGVSQNPRHKITKRGQNVTFRCDPISEHNRLYWYRQTLGQGPEFLTYFQNEAQLEKSRLLSDRFSAERPKGSFSTLEIQRTEQGDSAMYLCASSLGTSTDTQYFGPGTRLTVL.

The chain combines TRBV7-9 with TRBJ1-1, with TRBD1 identical over 8 bases. This CDR3 spans 12 amino acids. Germline-derived CDR1 and CDR2 are SEHNR and FQNEAQ (reference sequence). Trimming at V came to 11 bases and at J to 2 bases, leaving 4 bases not matched to a gene. The chain's CDR3 is CAGGTGNTEAFF. CDR3 DNA: TGTGCCGGAGGGACAGGAAACACTGAAGCTTTCTTT. The full variable domain, in which reference TRBV7-9 and TRBJ1-1 provide the parts outside the CDR3, is DTGVSQNPRHKITKRGQNVTFRCDPISEHNRLYWYRQTLGQGPEFLTYFQNEAQLEKSRLLSDRFSAERPKGSFSTLEIQRTEQGDSAMYLCAGGTGNTEAFFGQGTRLTVV.